Shown below are 18 T cell receptor beta chains from a single sample sequenced in a study of T cells in Graves' hyperthyroidism and ophthalmopathy (dated by TCRdb to between 2017 and 2020). Library creation used multiplex PCR. The instrument given in TCRdb is Illumina HiSeq 2000. Amplification of TCR beta CDR3 regions was carried out from RNA transcripts. A first-round RT-PCR of the TCR CDR3 used the HTBI primer set with the Qiagen OneStep RT-PCR kit. The public reads were quality trimmed at Q25 with fastp and then assembled into clones with MiXCR by TCRdb, keeping productive beta chains. Rows are combined by CDR3 protein, so each entry shows the most common genes and DNA. This sample lists 250,000 to 300,000 distinct CDR3 sequences; roughly 15% were detected once. Of the sample, roughly 8.2% is held by the ten largest clones. Source material: blood. The receptors derive from a woman aged 40 to 49 with Graves' hyperthyroidism.

The V and J genes are TRBV2 and TRBJ2-6; D gene uncertain. The CDR3 has 13 amino acids. Germline values: CDR1 SNHLY, CDR2 FYNNEI. The V end was cut by 6 bases, the J end by 2 bases, with 5 bases between. The CDR3 coding sequence is TGTGCCAGCAGATCCCCTGGGGCCAACGTCCTGACTTTC. This gives the protein CASRSPGANVLTF.

The chain combines TRBV7-2 with TRBJ1-1, with 11 nucleotides matching TRBD1. The germline gives CDR1 SGHTA, CDR2 FQGNSA. Germline trimming cut 2 bases from V and 7 bases from J; bases unmatched to any gene: 9. CDR3 length equals 16 residues. CDR3 nucleotides: TGTGCCAGCAGCTTATTCCGGGACAGGGGGAGCGGTGAAGCTTTCTTT. Amino acid sequence: CASSLFRDRGSGEAFF.

The chain links TRBV19 to TRBJ1-2; TRBD1 matches 10 bases. The CDR3 sequence is 14 residues long. Losses at the gene ends were 5 bases for V and 5 bases for J; bases not matched to a gene: 5. Germline V gene sequence: CDR1 LNHDA, CDR2 SQIVND (reference sequence). The CDR3 is CASSPSGQGYGYTF. The CDR3 DNA follows: TGTGCCAGTAGTCCGTCGGGACAGGGGTATGGCTACACCTTC.

This clonotype came up a few times. The rearrangement joins TRBV7-2 to TRBJ1-2; the D is unclear. This CDR3 region has 12 residues. Germline CDR1 is SGHTA and CDR2 is FQGNSA. Deletions cut 2 bases from V and 6 bases from J, with 7 bases between. CDR3 loop: CASSLSGHGYTF. The CDR3 DNA follows: TGTGCCAGCAGCTTAAGCGGGCATGGCTACACCTTC.

This clonotype was detected many times. This sequence joins TRBV20-1 and TRBJ2-7; 10 nucleotides agree with TRBD2. The CDR3 contains 15 residues. Looked up from germline, CDR1 is DFQATT and CDR2 is SNEGSKA (reference sequence). With V trimmed by 0 bases and J by 2 bases, 4 bases remained unmatched. The CDR3 nucleotides are TGCAGTGCTAGAGATGACGGGACTAGCGCCTACGAGCAGTACTTC. Translating it yields CSARDDGTSAYEQYF.

This clonotype was counted only a few times. The rearrangement links TRBV24-1 to TRBJ2-3, with D unresolved. The ends were cut back, 4 bases at V and 5 bases at J, with 6 bases in the middle. The CDR3 is made up of 12 amino acids. Per the germline V gene, CDR1 is KGHDR and CDR2 is SFDVKD. The CDR3, as DNA: TGTGCCACCAGTGACCGTGGAGATACGCAGTATTTT. It translates to CATSDRGDTQYF.

There are a few counts of this clonotype. This chain connects TRBV29-1 to TRBJ1-2, with 8 bases fitting TRBD1. This CDR3 spans 15 amino acids. Losses at the gene ends were 6 bases for V and 4 bases for J; bases not matched to a gene: 13. CDR1 is SQVTM, CDR2 ANQGSEA, per germline. CDR3 in amino acids: CSVNSGQDLTYGYTF. The DNA for the CDR3 is TGCAGCGTGAATTCGGGACAGGACTTGACCTATGGCTACACCTTC.

The chain links TRBV4-1 to TRBJ2-2, with D perhaps TRBD1 (7 bases). This CDR3 is built from 16 residues. Germline CDR1 is MGHRA and CDR2 is YSYEKL. The germline V and J ends were trimmed by 4 bases and 6 bases, with 18 bases remaining between them. The CDR3 DNA follows: TGCGCCAGCAGCCCCCAGGCAGGGGGGAAGGCCGGGGAGCTGTTTTTT. Amino acids: CASSPQAGGKAGELFF.

The sample holds many counts of this clonotype. The CDR3 protein is CAIGGGRGNYEQYF. CDR3 DNA sequence: TGTGCCATCGGAGGCGGGAGGGGGAATTACGAGCAGTACTTC. V usage is TRBV10-3 and J usage is TRBJ2-7; 9 bases align to TRBD2. The CDR3 has 14 amino acids. CDR1 is ENHRY, CDR2 SYGVKD, per germline. Unmatched junction bases numbered 9, after V lost 8 bases and J lost 4 bases.

This clonotype was seen repeatedly, ten times or more. CDR3 coding DNA: TGTGCCAGCAGCCAAGATCTAAGCAGCTTTAACATTCAGTACTTC. Translated: CASSQDLSSFNIQYF. The V gene is TRBV3-1, the J gene TRBJ2-4; D not certain. The CDR3 extends over 15 amino acids. Germline V gene lookup returns CDR1 LGHDT and CDR2 YNNKEL (reference sequence). Trimming removed 0 bases from V and 7 bases from J, with 13 bases in between.

Many counts were recorded for this clonotype. The chain couples TRBV7-2 to TRBJ1-6, with 8 nucleotides matching TRBD1. This CDR3 spans 16 amino acids. Germline trimming cut 6 bases from V and 9 bases from J; bases unmatched to any gene: 13. Germline lookup yields CDR1 SGHTA and CDR2 FQGNSA. The CDR3 DNA reads TGTGCCAGCAGGAGTACGGACAGGGCTTACGGTTCACCCCTCCACTTT. Translation: CASRSTDRAYGSPLHF.

This chain uses TRBV7-2 with TRBJ1-3, with D unclear. V was pared by 8 bases and J by 0 bases, with 14 bases between. Germline assignment: CDR1 SGHTA and CDR2 FQGNSA. The CDR3 consists of 15 residues. The CDR3 nucleotides read TGTGCCAGCCGACCGGAGGGCCTCTCTGGAAACACCATATATTTT. Translation gives CASRPEGLSGNTIYF.

There are many counts of this clonotype. The chain recombines TRBV24-1 with TRBJ2-1; a possible D gene is TRBD1 (7 bases). Germline V gene data show CDR1 as KGHDR and CDR2 as SFDVKD. This CDR3 has 15 residues. Trimming shortened V by 3 bases and J by 6 bases, and 14 bases separated the two germline ends. The CDR3: CATSDPGDRANEQFF. In nucleotides, the CDR3 is TGTGCCACCAGTGATCCGGGGGACAGAGCCAATGAGCAGTTCTTC.

There are many counts of this clonotype. The CDR3 region is CATSSGGSYGYTF. The DNA of the CDR3 is TGTGCCACCAGCAGTGGCGGAAGCTATGGCTACACCTTC. The chain couples TRBV15 to TRBJ1-2; no firm D call. CDR1 and CDR2 from the germline V gene are LNHNV and YYDKDF (reference sequence). Trimming removed 3 bases at V and 4 bases at J, with 9 bases between. CDR3 length equals 13 residues.

This clonotype was seen ten or more times. The chain is built from TRBV7-2 and TRBJ2-3; TRBD2 matches at 11 bases. The CDR3 has 16 amino acids. The J segment lost 1 base and the V segment lost 5 bases, leaving 5 bases of the junction unmatched. Germline CDR1 and CDR2: SGHTA and FQGNSA. The CDR3 sequence: CASSATTSGGTDTQYF. In DNA form, the CDR3 reads TGTGCCAGCAGCGCCACGACTAGCGGGGGCACAGATACGCAGTATTTT.

The sample holds many counts of this clonotype. The rearrangement uses TRBV2 and TRBJ1-1, with D perhaps matching TRBD1 (5 bases). Between the trimmed V and J ends, which lost 8 bases and 3 bases, there was a span of 13 bases. The CDR3 runs 13 residues. Germline values: CDR1 SNHLY, CDR2 FYNNEI. CDR3 region: CASGFRGDTEAFF. The CDR3 bases are TGTGCCAGCGGTTTTAGGGGCGACACTGAAGCTTTCTTT.

The gene calls are TRBV20-1 and TRBJ2-6; D gene unclear. Trimming left V 2 bases short and J 2 bases short, with 13 bases between. This CDR3 region has 16 residues. The germline CDR1 and CDR2 sequences are DFQATT and SNEGSKA (reference sequence). The CDR3 DNA sequence: TGCAGTGCTAGACCGATAGAACGGGCTGGGGCCAACGTCCTGACTTTC. Residues: CSARPIERAGANVLTF.

This clonotype came up a few times. This chain uses TRBV4-2 with TRBJ1-1; TRBD1 aligns across 8 bases. J lost 1 base, V lost 3 bases, and 4 bases had no gene match. Germline assignment: CDR1 LGHNA and CDR2 YNFKEQ. This CDR3 region has 15 residues. The CDR3 DNA is TGTGCCAGCAGCCAGGCCGGGACAGGGAACACTGAAGCTTTCTTT. Translating gives CASSQAGTGNTEAFF.